This is a list of T cell receptor beta chains from one sample in a study of radiation and T cells in renal cell carcinoma. The data were produced by immunoSEQ multiplex PCR, yet TCRdb's version contains in-frame clones alone and is incomplete. There are tens of thousands of clones in the sample; approximately 83% occur only once, and around 5.8% lies in the top ten. The starting material was blood, obtained from a patient whose treatment included radiotherapy and nephrectomy. The receptors were sampled from a man aged 60 to 75 with renal cell carcinoma. Both conserved end residues are part of each CDR3. The listing skips clone size in some rows; elsewhere it reads once, few, many or a size class.

clone_size v_call cdr3_aa
few TRBV19 CASSIWGTGATMNTEAFF
- TRBV5-1 CASSLLPGLSGNEQFF
- TRBV7-2 CASSPGRTTGELFF
- TRBV9 CASSIRTSGGNEQFF
- TRBV27 CASSLIGGRMEQPQHF
- TRBV4-2 CASSPPPDNEQFF
- TRBV11-3 CASSSHTDTQYF
- TRBV7-2 CASSRRDPNTGELFF
once TRBV2 CASSEGPETQYF
- TRBV28 CASSPPFSYGYTF
once TRBV10-3 CAISESVNEQYF
- TRBV27 CASSLLGADTQYF
- TRBV10-3 CAISGMAGVDNEQFF
- TRBV5-1 CASSVGATTDTQYF
- TRBV2 CASTLPGLAGLLSYNEQFF
- TRBV27 CASRAAGTSGRYEQFF
- TRBV28 CASTPITGSNQPQHF
few TRBV10-1 CASGDSSYEQYF
- TRBV7-9 CASSFFSTPRNEQFF
- TRBV10-1 CASSDHDASTDTQYF
- TRBV15 CATSIGRVPYEQYF
- TRBV19 CASRGPGTSGEQFF
- TRBV13 CASSFRLAPTDTQYF
- TRBV2 CASSEQGGQGRIIRNQPQHF
- TRBV10-1 CASSDMNIQYF
few TRBV30 CAWSVRRSNGELFF
- TRBV18 CASSPPETGIVETQYF
few TRBV7-9 CASSLRQGINGYTF
- TRBV28 CASSLGGTNQPQHF
- TRBV10-3 CAISGRRENGELFF
- TRBV19 CASSDFGGGNEKLFF
few TRBV28 CASSLGQNYGYTF
- TRBV19 CASTPLGLAHLNEQFF
- TRBV4-2 CASSQDLKTSGYTDTQYF
- TRBV10-3 CAISEEDPAAFF
few TRBV6-1 CASSELGLGYEQYF
- TRBV25-1 CASSKGVPYNEQFF
- TRBV19 CASRSPGGSSTDTQYF
- TRBV2 CASMGHTSTDTQYF
- TRBV21-1 CASSKESFLRGTGRTGANVLTF
- TRBV27 CASSFAGSNQPQHF
- TRBV5-1 CASSFLAGENNEQFF
- TRBV5-1 CASTPVASGAYEQYF
- TRBV10-1 CASSEGLAGRKQFF
- TRBV5-1 CASSLAANTGELFF
- TRBV5-4 CASSPDTSGSSTDTQYF
few TRBV29-1 CSSTSGSSADTQYF